The 2 T cell receptor beta chains reported below all come from one sample, sequenced in a study of beta chain features in type 1 diabetes. Antigens of these TCRs are unknown. Reverse transcription of all isolated RNA meant that expressed TCRB transcripts were sequenced. The table came from immunoSEQ multiplex PCR; TCRdb's copy has only in-frame clones and leaves some out. Here the sample spans about 340,000 clones, 13% being singletons. Overall study findings and caveats: The study found moderately but significantly shorter TCRB CDR3s in all four CD4+ subsets of Type 1 diabetes patients.

Sequencing was done on a sample of naive CD4+ T cells from blood. The receptor source for this set is a woman aged 18-29 years with type 1 diabetes.

V gene TRBV30 combines with J gene TRBJ2-6; D uncertain. Looked up from germline, CDR1 is GTSNPN and CDR2 is SVGIG (reference sequence). Trimming took off 3 bases at V and 2 bases at J, with 5 bases between the two ends. The CDR3 runs 13 residues. CDR3 in DNA: TGTGCCTGGAGATTAGCTGGGGCCAACGTCCTGACTTTC. Amino acid sequence: CAWRLAGANVLTF.

This sequence joins TRBV6-5 and TRBJ2-1, with D tentatively TRBD2 (6 bases). With 4 bases removed from V and 12 bases from J, the gap between germline ends came to 13 bases. Germline loops: CDR1 MNHEY, CDR2 SVGAGI. The CDR3 runs 12 residues. The CDR3 DNA follows: TGTGCCAGCAGTTTATTAGTTAGCGGGCAGTTCTTC. Its protein product is CASSLLVSGQFF.